These 15 T cell receptor beta chains share one sample of origin, sequenced in a study of cytomegalovirus exposure and HLA in healthy donors. The study ran its PCR with 60 Vbeta and 13 Jbeta primers. Profiling relied on immunoSEQ multiplex PCR, and the TCRdb table lists in-frame clones only, not all of them. The sample has roughly 150,000 clones; 70% to 85% are singletons. Input material: PBMCs. These receptors came from a male donor in good health and CMV-seronegative.

This chain links TRBV7-9 with TRBJ2-5; perhaps TRBD2 as D (6 bases). The CDR3 covers 16 residues. V lost 3 bases to trimming and J lost 5 bases, with 19 bases between them. From germline, CDR1 is SEHNR and CDR2 FQNEAQ (reference sequence). This chain's CDR3 is CASSFGGIGLGETQYF. CDR3 in DNA: TGTGCCAGCAGCTTTGGGGGGATCGGGCTCGGGGAGACCCAGTACTTC.

The chain uses TRBV9 and TRBJ1-5; a weak D match, TRBD1 (6 bases). The germline gives CDR1 SGDLS, CDR2 YYNGEE. Deletions cut 4 bases from V and 6 bases from J, with 23 bases between. This CDR3 has 17 residues. The chain's CDR3 is CASSPEGGAGAGQPQHF. The DNA for the CDR3 is TGTGCCAGCAGCCCGGAGGGGGGGGCAGGGGCGGGTCAGCCCCAGCATTTT.

This chain connects TRBV4-3 to TRBJ1-2; possibly TRBD1 for D (6 bases). The CDR3 totals 16 residues. Looked up from germline, CDR1 is LGHNA and CDR2 is YSLEER. V lost 0 bases, J lost 4 bases, and 15 bases lay in between. CDR3: CASSQERGGVSYGYTF. The CDR3 DNA is TGCGCCAGCAGCCAAGAGAGGGGGGGGGTCAGCTATGGCTACACCTTC.

The chain couples TRBV28 to TRBJ2-3; D may be TRBD2 (5 bases). Germline V lookup: CDR1 MDHEN, CDR2 SYDVKM. Trimming took off 3 bases at V and 2 bases at J, with 12 bases between the two ends. CDR3 length: 15 residues. The CDR3 DNA reads TGTGCCAGCAGTTTGGGTGGCGGGTCCACAGATACGCAGTATTTT. It encodes CASSLGGGSTDTQYF.

A single count supports this clone. This chain joins TRBV27 and TRBJ2-5; a possible D gene is TRBD1 (6 bases). With 4 bases removed from V and 4 bases from J, the gap between germline ends came to 13 bases. The CDR3 has 14 residues. CDR1 MNHEY and CDR2 SMNVEV come from the germline V gene (reference sequence). CDR3 region: CASSSQTGGETQYF. CDR3 coding DNA: TGTGCCAGCAGTTCGCAGACAGGAGGAGAGACCCAGTACTTC.

This clone was detected only a few times. This rearrangement joins TRBV19 to TRBJ2-1; D remains unclear. The CDR3 consists of 13 residues. The germline V gene encodes CDR1 LNHDA and CDR2 SQIVND (reference sequence). Deletions cut 3 bases from V and 6 bases from J, with 9 bases between. CDR3 sequence: CASSIPFINEQFF. In nucleotides, the CDR3 is TGTGCCAGTAGTATTCCCTTTATCAATGAGCAGTTCTTC.

This clone was counted between two and nine times. The CDR3 is CASVPGSFDKNIQYF. For the CDR3, the DNA is TGTGCCAGCGTCCCCGGGAGTTTTGACAAAAACATTCAGTACTTC. The chain employs TRBV28 and TRBJ2-4, with D tentatively TRBD2 (6 bases). The germline V and J ends were trimmed by 8 bases and 3 bases, with 17 bases remaining between them. The length of the CDR3 is 15 residues. Germline V gene sequence: CDR1 MDHEN, CDR2 SYDVKM.

This sequence joins TRBV2 and TRBJ2-5, with TRBD1 matching over 7 bases. The junction had 5 bases not matched to a gene; V was cut back by 6 bases and J by 1 base. The V gene's germline CDR1 is SNHLY and CDR2 FYNNEI. CDR3 length: 14 residues. The CDR3 DNA sequence: TGTGCCAGCAGAGTACAGGGGCCCCAAGAGACCCAGTACTTC. Encoded protein: CASRVQGPQETQYF.

V is TRBV27 and J is TRBJ2-1; 7 bases are a match to TRBD2. The junction had 5 bases not matched to a gene; V was cut back by 2 bases and J by 7 bases. CDR1 MNHEY and CDR2 SMNVEV come from the germline V gene (reference sequence). The CDR3 runs 14 residues. As DNA, the CDR3 is TGTGCCAGCAGTTTAGCGGGAGATGTAAATGAGCAGTTCTTC. Translation gives CASSLAGDVNEQFF.

The rearrangement links TRBV4-3 to TRBJ2-1; tentative D call: TRBD2 (5 bases). Germline V gene lookup returns CDR1 LGHNA and CDR2 YSLEER. V lost 0 bases to trimming and J lost 2 bases, with 17 bases between them. The CDR3 totals 18 residues. For the CDR3, the DNA is TGCGCCAGCAGCCAAGATCGTGGAGGAGACTATCCCTACAATGAGCAGTTCTTC. Residues: CASSQDRGGDYPYNEQFF.

This sequence joins TRBV27 and TRBJ2-3; 8 bases align to TRBD1. In germline, CDR1 is MNHEY, CDR2 SMNVEV (reference sequence). This CDR3 comprises 16 residues. V was clipped by 3 bases and J by 4 bases; unmatched bases: 9. CDR3 sequence (DNA): TGTGCCAGCAGTTTCGGATCCGGGACAGGAGCAGATACGCAGTATTTT. Its translation is CASSFGSGTGADTQYF.

This chain links TRBV9 with TRBJ2-2; D perhaps matches TRBD1 (6 bases). The CDR3 totals 14 residues. V lost 9 bases and J 5 bases, leaving 17 bases between the germline ends. Looked up from germline, CDR1 is SGDLS and CDR2 is YYNGEE. CDR3 protein: CATAQGLTTGELFF. The CDR3 DNA follows: TGTGCCACCGCCCAGGGGCTAACGACCGGGGAGCTGTTTTTT.

This rearrangement joins TRBV30 to TRBJ2-3, with 12 bases aligning to TRBD2. Trimming at V came to 2 bases and at J to 0 bases, leaving 9 bases not matched to a gene. CDR3 size: 18 residues. Germline CDR1 reads GTSNPN; CDR2 reads SVGIG (reference sequence). The CDR3 reads CAWSFTRTSGESTDTQYF. The CDR3 region has the DNA TGTGCCTGGAGTTTCACTCGGACTAGCGGGGAAAGCACAGATACGCAGTATTTT.

V is TRBV29-1 and J is TRBJ2-7; possible D gene TRBD2, 6 bases. The CDR3 has 15 residues. Trimming cost V 0 bases and J 0 bases, with 12 bases left between them. Germline V CDR1 and CDR2: SQVTM, ANQGSEA. CDR3 region: CSVEDLRRVSYEQYF. CDR3 bases: TGCAGCGTTGAAGATCTTAGGAGGGTCTCCTACGAGCAGTACTTC.

This chain uses TRBV7-2 with TRBJ2-4; 11 bases fit TRBD2. CDR3 size: 15 residues. CDR1 is SGHTA and CDR2 is FQGNSA in the germline V gene. Losses at the gene ends were 5 bases for V and 8 bases for J; bases not matched to a gene: 8. As DNA, the CDR3 is TGTGCCAGCAGCACCACCGGGACTAGCGGCGACATTCAGTACTTC. This encodes CASSTTGTSGDIQYF.